This T cell receptor beta chain was recorded in a study of vaccination and CD4 T cells after COVID-19. Documented time point: late sampling 161 to 241 days after vaccination in three convalescent patients. Regarding treatment: approximately nine-day PBMC culture with coronavirus spike peptide pools or control peptides (ViraFEST assay). This CDR3 comprises 14 residues. The germline V gene encodes CDR1 DFQATT and CDR2 SNEGSKA (reference sequence). After removal of 1 base from V and 4 bases from J, the junction contained 2 bases not matched to a gene. In the case of this clonotype: No antigen is known for it.

Cultured CD4+ T cells had their DNA profiled by the Oncomine TCR Beta short-read assay. TCRdb recomputed calls from the PCR reads with MiXCR, one row per CDR3 protein. The table lists around 15,000 distinct CDR3 sequences, about 59% of them singletons, with around 16% in the top ten. The chain employs TRBV20-1 and TRBJ1-5; 9 positions agree with TRBD1. This TCR was recovered from a human donor who had recovered from COVID-19. The sample consisted of CD4+ T cells from blood, cultured in vitro, taken about 7 months after SARS-CoV-2 vaccination. The DNA of the CDR3 is TGCAGTGCTAGAGGGGACAGGGTGAATCAGCCCCAGCATTTT. It yields the protein CSARGDRVNQPQHF.